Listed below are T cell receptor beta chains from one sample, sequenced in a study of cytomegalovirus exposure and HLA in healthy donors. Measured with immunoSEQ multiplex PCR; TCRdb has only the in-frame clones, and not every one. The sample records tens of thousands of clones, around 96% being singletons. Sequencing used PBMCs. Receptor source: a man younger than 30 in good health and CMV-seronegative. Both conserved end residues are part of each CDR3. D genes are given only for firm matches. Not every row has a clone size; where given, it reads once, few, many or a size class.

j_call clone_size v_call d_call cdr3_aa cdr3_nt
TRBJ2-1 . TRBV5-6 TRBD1 CASSDLGQAQIYNEQFF TGTGCCAGCAGCGACCTCGGACAGGCCCAAATATACAATGAGCAGTTCTTC
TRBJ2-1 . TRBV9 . CASSVASGGNYNEQFF TGTGCCAGCAGCGTAGCGAGCGGAGGGAATTACAATGAGCAGTTCTTC
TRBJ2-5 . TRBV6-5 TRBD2 CASSYKLAGGETQYF TGTGCCAGCAGTTACAAACTAGCGGGAGGAGAGACCCAGTACTTC
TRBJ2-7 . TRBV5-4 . CASSPGLSIDEQYF TGTGCCAGCAGCCCGGGACTGTCCATTGACGAGCAGTACTTC
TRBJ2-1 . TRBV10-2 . CASSDVRPSYNEQFF TGCGCCAGCAGTGACGTCCGTCCGTCCTACAATGAGCAGTTCTTC
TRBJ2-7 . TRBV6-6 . CASSYTGMVDEQYF TGTGCCAGCAGTTACACGGGAATGGTCGACGAGCAGTACTTC
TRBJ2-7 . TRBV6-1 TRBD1 CASSVSGQGYYEQYF TGTGCCAGCAGTGTATCCGGACAGGGATACTACGAGCAGTACTTC
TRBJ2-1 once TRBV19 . CASSPTGYNEQFF TGTGCCAGTAGTCCGACAGGCTACAATGAGCAGTTCTTC
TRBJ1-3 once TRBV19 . CASSIQGAGNTIYF TGTGCCAGTAGTATACAGGGCGCTGGAAACACCATATATTTT
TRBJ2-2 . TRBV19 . CASSPETGGTGELFF TGTGCCAGTAGCCCCGAGACAGGCGGGACCGGGGAGCTGTTTTTT
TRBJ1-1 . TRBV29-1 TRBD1 CQGGDIGGTEAFF TGCCAAGGGGGCGACATTGGCGGCACTGAAGCTTTCTTT
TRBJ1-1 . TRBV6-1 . CASSEPGGVTVRAFF TGTGCCAGCAGTGAACCTGGGGGCGTTACGGTAAGGGCTTTCTTT
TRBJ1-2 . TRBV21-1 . CASVRTPNYGYTF TGTGCCAGCGTCAGAACACCCAACTATGGCTACACCTTC
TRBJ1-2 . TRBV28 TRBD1 CASRPTGGAYGYTF TGTGCCAGCAGGCCAACAGGGGGCGCCTATGGCTACACCTTC
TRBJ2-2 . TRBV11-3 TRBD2 CASSLGVGGRGSGELFF TGTGCCAGCAGCTTAGGTGTCGGCGGGAGGGGAAGCGGGGAGCTGTTTTTT
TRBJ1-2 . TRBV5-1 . CASSLNSRGYTF TGCGCCAGCAGCTTGAACAGCCGGGGCTACACCTTC
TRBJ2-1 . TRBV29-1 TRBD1 CSVGQGGNEQFF TGCAGCGTAGGACAGGGGGGAAATGAGCAGTTCTTC
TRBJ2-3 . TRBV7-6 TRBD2 CASSLSSGRTDTQYF TGTGCCAGCAGCTTATCTAGCGGGAGGACAGATACGCAGTATTTT
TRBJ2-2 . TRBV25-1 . CASSATGLAGELFF TGTGCCAGCAGTGCTACAGGTTTAGCCGGGGAGCTGTTTTTT
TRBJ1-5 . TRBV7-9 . CASSLGQSNQPQHF TGTGCCAGCAGCTTAGGACAGTCCAATCAGCCCCAGCATTTT
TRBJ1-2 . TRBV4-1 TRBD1 CASRRTGGDGYTF TGCGCCAGCAGGAGGACAGGGGGCGATGGCTACACCTTC
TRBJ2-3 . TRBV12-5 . CASGLVRRTNTDTQYF TGTGCTAGTGGTTTGGTACGTCGGACTAACACAGATACGCAGTATTTT
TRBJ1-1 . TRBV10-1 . CASSESIAGEAFF TGCGCCAGCAGTGAGTCAATCGCCGGTGAAGCTTTCTTT
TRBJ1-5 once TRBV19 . CASSTGGGKQPQHF TGTGCCAGTAGTACAGGAGGAGGGAAACAGCCCCAGCATTTT
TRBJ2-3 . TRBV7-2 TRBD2 CASSYGLAVQLGTDTQYF TGTGCCAGCAGCTACGGACTAGCGGTTCAATTGGGCACAGATACGCAGTATTTT
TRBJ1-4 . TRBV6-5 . CASRQVGLNEKLFF TGTGCCAGCAGGCAGGTTGGCCTTAATGAAAAACTGTTTTTT
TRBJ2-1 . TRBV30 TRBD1 CAWSTLGTGVNEQFF TGTGCCTGGAGTACCCTGGGGACAGGGGTCAATGAGCAGTTCTTC
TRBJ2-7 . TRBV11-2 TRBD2 CASRSTGTTGYEQYF TGTGCCAGCAGATCAACCGGGACTACGGGATACGAGCAGTACTTC
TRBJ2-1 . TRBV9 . CASSVGSGSGGYNEQFF TGTGCCAGCAGCGTAGGTAGCGGAAGCGGAGGTTACAATGAGCAGTTCTTC
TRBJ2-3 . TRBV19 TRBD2 CASSISPGGLTDTQYF TGTGCCAGTAGTATCTCTCCGGGAGGGCTCACAGATACGCAGTATTTT
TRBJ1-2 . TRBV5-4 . CASSFGVGYTF TGTGCCAGCAGCTTCGGGGTCGGCTACACCTTC
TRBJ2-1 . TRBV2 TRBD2 CASRRGTSEYNEQFF TGTGCCAGTCGCCGAGGGACTAGCGAGTACAATGAGCAGTTCTTC
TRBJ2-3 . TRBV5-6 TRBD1 CASSPGTAWGRSTDTQYF TGTGCCAGCAGCCCCGGGACAGCTTGGGGTCGCTCCACAGATACGCAGTATTTT
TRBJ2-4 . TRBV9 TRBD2 CASSGRGGEPWNIQYF TGTGCCAGCAGCGGCCGGGGGGGGGAGCCGTGGAACATTCAGTACTTC
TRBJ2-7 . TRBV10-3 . CAIREHNWQDYEQYF TGTGCCATCAGAGAGCACAACTGGCAGGACTACGAGCAGTACTTC
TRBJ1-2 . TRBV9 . CASSVTGSLTNNYGYTF TGTGCCAGCAGCGTCACAGGGAGTCTCACTAATAACTATGGCTACACCTTC
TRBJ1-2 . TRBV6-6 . CASRQNYGYTF TGTGCCAGCAGGCAGAACTATGGCTACACCTTC
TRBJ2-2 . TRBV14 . CASSPPLGGTGELFF TGTGCCAGCTCTCCGCCCCTCGGGGGCACCGGGGAGCTGTTTTTT
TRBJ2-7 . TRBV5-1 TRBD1 CASSPETGILDEQYF TGCGCCAGCAGCCCAGAGACAGGGATCCTTGACGAGCAGTACTTC
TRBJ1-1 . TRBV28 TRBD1 CASSLPGQGAREAFF TGTGCCAGCAGTTTACCCGGACAGGGGGCTCGTGAAGCTTTCTTT
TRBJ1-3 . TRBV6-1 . CASSEDGASGNTIYF TGTGCCAGCAGTGAGGATGGAGCTTCTGGAAACACCATATATTTT
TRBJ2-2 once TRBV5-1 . CASSRERDRELFF TGCGCCAGCAGCCGGGAGAGGGACCGGGAGCTGTTTTTT
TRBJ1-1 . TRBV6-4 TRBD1 CASSRDRAGSEAFF TGTGCCAGCAGTCGGGACAGGGCCGGATCTGAAGCTTTCTTT